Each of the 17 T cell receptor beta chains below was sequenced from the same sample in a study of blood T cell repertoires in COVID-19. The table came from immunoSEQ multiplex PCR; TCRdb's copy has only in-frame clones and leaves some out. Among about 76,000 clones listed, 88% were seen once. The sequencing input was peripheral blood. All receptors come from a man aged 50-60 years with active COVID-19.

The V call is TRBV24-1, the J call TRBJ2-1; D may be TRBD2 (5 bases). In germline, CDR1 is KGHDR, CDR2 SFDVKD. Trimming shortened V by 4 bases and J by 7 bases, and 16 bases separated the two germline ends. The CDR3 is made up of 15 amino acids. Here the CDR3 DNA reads TGTGCCACCAGTGACCTTGGACTGGAGAGGAATGAGCAGTTCTTC. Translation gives CATSDLGLERNEQFF.

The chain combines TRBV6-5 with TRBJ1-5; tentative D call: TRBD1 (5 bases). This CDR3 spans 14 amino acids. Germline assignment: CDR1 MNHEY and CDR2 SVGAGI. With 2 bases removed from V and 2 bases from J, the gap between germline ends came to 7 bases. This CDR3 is CASSYPGGNQPQHF. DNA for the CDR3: TGTGCCAGCAGTTACCCGGGGGGCAATCAGCCCCAGCATTTT.

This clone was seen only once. The CDR3 region has the DNA TGTGCCAGAAGCCCTCCGGGGCAGGGGAAGGTTTGGCACGAGCAGTACTTC. Amino acids: CARSPPGQGKVWHEQYF. The rearrangement joins TRBV5-3 to TRBJ2-7, with D maybe TRBD1 (6 bases). TRBV5-3 is assigned to the ORF class and has an uncertain function. The CDR3 has 17 amino acids. V dropped 4 bases and J dropped 5 bases, with 25 bases sitting between them.

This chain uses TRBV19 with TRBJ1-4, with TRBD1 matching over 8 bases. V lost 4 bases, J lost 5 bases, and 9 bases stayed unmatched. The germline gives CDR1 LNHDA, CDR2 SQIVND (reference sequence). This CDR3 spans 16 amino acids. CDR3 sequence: CASSTSRTGLNEKLFF. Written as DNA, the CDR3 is TGTGCCAGTAGTACTTCTCGGACAGGGCTAAATGAAAAACTGTTTTTT.

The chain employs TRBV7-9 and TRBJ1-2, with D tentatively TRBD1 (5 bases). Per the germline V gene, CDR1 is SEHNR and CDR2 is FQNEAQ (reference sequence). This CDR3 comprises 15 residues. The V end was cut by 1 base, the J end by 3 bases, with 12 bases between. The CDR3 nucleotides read TGTGCCAGCAGCTTAGGTCCGGGGGGGGACTATGGCTACACCTTC. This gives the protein CASSLGPGGDYGYTF.

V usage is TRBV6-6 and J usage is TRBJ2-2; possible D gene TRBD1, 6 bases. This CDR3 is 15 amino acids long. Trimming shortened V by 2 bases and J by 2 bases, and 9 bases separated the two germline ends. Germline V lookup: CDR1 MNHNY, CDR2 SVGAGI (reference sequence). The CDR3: CASSYPGTNTGELFF. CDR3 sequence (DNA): TGTGCCAGCAGTTACCCCGGGACAAACACCGGGGAGCTGTTTTTT.

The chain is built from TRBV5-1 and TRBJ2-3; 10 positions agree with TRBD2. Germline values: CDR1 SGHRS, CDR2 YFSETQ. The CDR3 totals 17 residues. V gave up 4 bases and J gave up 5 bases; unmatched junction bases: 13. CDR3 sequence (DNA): TGCGCCAGCAGCCGAGTCCTCAGCGGGGGGGCCCGAGATACGCAGTATTTT. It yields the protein CASSRVLSGGARDTQYF.

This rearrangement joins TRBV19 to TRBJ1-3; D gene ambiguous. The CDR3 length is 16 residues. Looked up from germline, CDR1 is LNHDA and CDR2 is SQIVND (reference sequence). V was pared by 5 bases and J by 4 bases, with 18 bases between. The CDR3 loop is CASSDSGIASGNTIYF. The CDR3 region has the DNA TGTGCCAGTAGTGATTCGGGGATCGCATCAGGAAACACCATATATTTT.

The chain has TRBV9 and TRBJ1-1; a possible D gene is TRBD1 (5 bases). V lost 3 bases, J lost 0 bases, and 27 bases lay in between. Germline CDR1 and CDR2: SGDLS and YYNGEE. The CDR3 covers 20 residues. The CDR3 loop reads CASSGEDRVRGWGVNTEAFF. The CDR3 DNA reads TGTGCCAGCAGCGGAGAAGATCGGGTAAGGGGATGGGGTGTGAACACTGAAGCTTTCTTT.

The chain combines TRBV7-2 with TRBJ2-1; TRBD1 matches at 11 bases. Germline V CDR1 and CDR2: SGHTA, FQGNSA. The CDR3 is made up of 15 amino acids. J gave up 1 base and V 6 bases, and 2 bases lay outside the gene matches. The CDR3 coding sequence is TGTGCCAGCAGGGGGGACAGGGGGTCCTACAATGAGCAGTTCTTC. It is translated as CASRGDRGSYNEQFF.

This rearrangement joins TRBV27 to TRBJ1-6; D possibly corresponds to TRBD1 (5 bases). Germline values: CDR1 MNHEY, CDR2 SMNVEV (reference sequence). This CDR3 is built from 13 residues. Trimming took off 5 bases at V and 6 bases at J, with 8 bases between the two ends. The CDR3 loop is CASSIGVNSPLHF. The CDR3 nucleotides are TGTGCCAGCAGTATAGGGGTTAATTCACCCCTCCACTTT.

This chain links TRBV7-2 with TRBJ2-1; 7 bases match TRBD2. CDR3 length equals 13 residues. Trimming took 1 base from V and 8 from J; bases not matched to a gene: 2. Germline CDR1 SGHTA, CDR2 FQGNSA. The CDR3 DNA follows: TGTGCCAGCAGCTTAGAACGGGAGGATGAGCAGTTCTTC. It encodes CASSLEREDEQFF.

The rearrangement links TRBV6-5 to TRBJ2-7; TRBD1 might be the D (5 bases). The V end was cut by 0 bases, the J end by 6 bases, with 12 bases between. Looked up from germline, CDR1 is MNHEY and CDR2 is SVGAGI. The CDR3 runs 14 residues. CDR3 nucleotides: TGTGCCAGCAGTTACTCGGGCGGACACCCCGAGCAGTACTTC. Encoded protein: CASSYSGGHPEQYF.

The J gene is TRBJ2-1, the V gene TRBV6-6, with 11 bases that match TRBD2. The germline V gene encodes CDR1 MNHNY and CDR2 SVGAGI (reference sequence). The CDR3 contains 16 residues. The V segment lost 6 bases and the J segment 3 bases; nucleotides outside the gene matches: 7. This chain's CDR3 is CASSPTSGGIYNEQFF. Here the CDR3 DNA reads TGTGCCAGCAGCCCCACTAGCGGGGGAATCTACAATGAGCAGTTCTTC.

CDR3 nucleotide sequence: TGTGCCAGAAGCTCACCCTTACTACCCGACAGGCAAGGGGGCAAAAACATTCAGTACTTC. Translation: CARSSPLLPDRQGGKNIQYF. J is TRBJ2-4 and V is TRBV5-3; D is perhaps TRBD1 (6 bases). TRBV5-3 belongs to the ORF category, with a function that is uncertain. Trimming pared 3 bases from V and 3 bases from J, leaving 28 bases between. The CDR3 consists of 20 residues.

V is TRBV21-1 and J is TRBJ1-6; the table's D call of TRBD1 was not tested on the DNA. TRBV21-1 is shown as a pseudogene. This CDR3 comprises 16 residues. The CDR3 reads CASTTGQGAENSPLHF. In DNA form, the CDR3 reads TGTGCCAGCACTACAGGACAGGGGGCAGAGAATTCACCCCTCCACTTT.

Here the CDR3 DNA reads TGTGCCAGCAGCTCCCAACTAGCGGAATACACCGGGGAGCTGTTTTTT. This codes for CASSSQLAEYTGELFF. The chain has TRBV7-2 and TRBJ2-2; 8 positions agree with TRBD2. CDR3 size: 16 residues. The V segment lost 4 bases and the J segment 3 bases; nucleotides outside the gene matches: 7. Germline V gives CDR1 SGHTA, CDR2 FQGNSA. The variable domain in full, completed from reference TRBV7-2 and TRBJ2-2, reads GAGVSQSPSNKVTEKGKDVELRCDPISGHTALYWYRQSLGQGLEFLIYFQGNSAPDKSGLPSDRFSAERTGGSVSTLTIQRTQQEDSAVYLCASSSQLAEYTGELFFGEGSRLTVL.